This T cell receptor (beta chain) comes out of a study of blood T cell repertoires in COVID-19. Germline loops: CDR1 MNHNS, CDR2 SASEGT. The CDR3 has 16 amino acids. With 1 base removed from V and 2 bases from J, the gap between germline ends came to 11 bases. This clone was seen at least ten times. Only in-frame clones appear in the TCRdb table, and some are missing; sequencing was by immunoSEQ multiplex PCR. The sample consists of under 200,000 clones, around nine tenths of them appearing once. This TCR derives from a man younger than 35 with active or convalescent COVID-19. The sequenced sample consisted of peripheral blood. This sequence joins TRBV6-1 and TRBJ2-2; D possibly corresponds to TRBD1 (6 bases). Here the CDR3 DNA reads TGTGCCAGCAGTGAAGGACCGGGACATAACACCGGGGAGCTGTTTTTT. Its protein is CASSEGPGHNTGELFF.